This T cell receptor beta chain originates from a study of blood T cell repertoires in COVID-19. Some clones are missing from TCRdb's copy, which holds only in-frame ones; the method was immunoSEQ multiplex PCR. The sample contains approximately 300,000 clones, 85% of which appear only once. Germline trimming cut 5 bases from V and 4 bases from J; bases unmatched to any gene: 10. This CDR3 has 15 amino acids. The germline V gene encodes CDR1 SGHAT and CDR2 FQNNGV. The source of this sequence is a woman aged 25 to 45 who had been exposed to COVID-19. The sample was PBMCs or T cells enriched from blood (not recorded which). The chain is built from TRBV11-2 and TRBJ2-7, with 8 bases fitting TRBD2. CDR3 coding DNA: TGTGCCAGCAGCATCCCGGGACTAGGGAAGTACGAGCAGTACTTC. Its protein product is CASSIPGLGKYEQYF.